This T cell receptor beta chain was identified during a study of T cells in tuberculosis. Study observations and caveats: Active tuberculosis patients had shorter CDR3-alpha; the beta difference was nonsignificant. GEM motif frequencies gave 55% to 75% accuracy; the GMM repertoire gave roughly 87%. Active tuberculosis TCR-alpha repertoires lay closer to GMM-specific TCRs than IGRA-negative controls, suggesting clonal expansion.

This CDR3 is 14 amino acids long. Germline values: CDR1 SQVTM, CDR2 ANQGSEA. V trimming: 0 bases; J trimming: 6 bases; junction bases outside the gene matches: 6. TCRdb's table, derived via immunoSEQ multiplex PCR, lists solely in-frame clones and lacks some. The data contain 30,000 to 35,000 clones, 85% to 95% of them singletons. This clone has a handful of counts. Its specificity is unknown. Tuberculin skin test and IGRA determined adolescents' latent tuberculosis status at entry. This receptor was taken from a donor between 10 and 35 years old with latent tuberculosis or without tuberculosis infection. Some clones in this sample may be carry-over from other donors' samples. V and J are TRBV29-1 and TRBJ1-1; TRBD1 matches at 8 bases. The specimen sequenced was PBMCs. The CDR3 protein is CSVEEQGALAEAFF. For the CDR3, the DNA is TGCAGCGTTGAAGAGCAGGGGGCCTTGGCTGAAGCTTTCTTT.